Presented here are 23 T cell receptor beta chains from one specimen sequenced in a study of blood T cell repertoires in COVID-19. Profiled with immunoSEQ multiplex PCR; TCRdb holds only in-frame clones, not every one. The table lists 20,000 to 25,000 clones, 65% to 90% of them singletons. Sample: peripheral blood. Receptors were obtained from a man between 65 and 85 years old with acute or convalescent COVID-19.

V gene TRBV28 combines with J gene TRBJ1-1; D might be TRBD1 (5 bases). CDR1 is MDHEN, CDR2 SYDVKM, per germline. V dropped 2 bases and J dropped 5 bases, with 15 bases sitting between them. CDR3 length equals 15 residues. The CDR3 nucleotides read TGTGCCAGCAGTTTAAGTCTGGGGCGGGGTACTGAAGCTTTCTTT. This sequence encodes CASSLSLGRGTEAFF.

V usage is TRBV6-6 and J usage is TRBJ1-5; possible D gene TRBD1, 6 bases. Germline V lookup: CDR1 MNHNY, CDR2 SVGAGI (reference sequence). Trimming stripped 2 bases from V and 6 bases from J, with 14 bases between. The CDR3 runs to 15 residues. In nucleotides, the CDR3 is TGTGCCAGCAGTTACCATCCAGGGGTGGTTCAGCCCCAGCATTTT. Its protein is CASSYHPGVVQPQHF.

J is TRBJ1-1 and V is TRBV7-9; D not resolved. The V end lost 0 bases, the J end lost 8 bases, and 4 bases lay between the germline ends. The V gene's germline CDR1 is SEHNR and CDR2 FQNEAQ (reference sequence). The CDR3 has 11 amino acids. The DNA of the CDR3 is TGTGCCAGCAGCTTAGCGGCAGAAGCTTTCTTT. It yields the protein CASSLAAEAFF.

This CDR3 reads CASSPQATDTEAFF. The CDR3 DNA sequence: TGCGCCAGCAGCCCTCAAGCCACAGACACTGAAGCTTTCTTT. The chain recombines TRBV4-3 with TRBJ1-1, with no clear D. CDR1 is LGHNA, CDR2 YSLEER, per germline. This CDR3 spans 14 amino acids. V lost 4 bases to trimming and J lost 3 bases, with 12 bases between them.

The chain couples TRBV11-2 to TRBJ1-2; no reliable D call. Per the germline V gene, CDR1 is SGHAT and CDR2 is FQNNGV. This CDR3 contains 13 residues. V lost 5 bases and J lost 3, with 10 bases in between. The CDR3 is CASSPQEDYGYTF. CDR3 sequence (DNA): TGTGCCAGCAGCCCTCAAGAGGACTATGGCTACACCTTC.

The chain links TRBV2 to TRBJ2-3; no clear D. CDR3 length: 11 amino acids. Germline V CDR1 and CDR2: SNHLY, FYNNEI. With 7 bases removed from V and 2 bases from J, the gap between germline ends came to 4 bases. The CDR3 is CASTLTDTQYF. CDR3 DNA sequence: TGTGCCAGCACCCTCACAGATACGCAGTATTTT.

V usage is TRBV10-3 and J usage is TRBJ1-5; D gene unclear. The V end lost 9 bases, the J end lost 3 bases, and 12 bases lay between the germline ends. Germline values: CDR1 ENHRY, CDR2 SYGVKD. This CDR3 is built from 13 residues. The CDR3 here is CAITTAANQPQHF. For the CDR3, the DNA is TGTGCCATTACCACCGCGGCCAATCAGCCCCAGCATTTT.

The chain carries TRBV10-3 and TRBJ1-2; D remains unclear. Germline CDR1 reads ENHRY; CDR2 reads SYGVKD. CDR3 length: 14 residues. V was clipped by 3 bases and J by 2 bases, with 10 bases between them. CDR3 region: CAISEYTGNYGYTF. CDR3 sequence (DNA): TGTGCCATCAGTGAATACACGGGAAACTATGGCTACACCTTC.

This clone has a handful of counts. The CDR3 loop reads CASSQETGENTEAFF. The CDR3 DNA follows: TGTGCCAGCAGCCAAGAGACGGGGGAAAACACTGAAGCTTTCTTT. The chain is built from TRBV4-2 and TRBJ1-1; D perhaps matches TRBD1 (5 bases). Germline V gene sequence: CDR1 LGHNA, CDR2 YNFKEQ. V was cut by 0 bases and J by 2 bases, with 10 bases left in between. The CDR3 runs to 15 residues.

This clone turned up a few times. The chain employs TRBV29-1 and TRBJ1-1, with D uncertain. The CDR3 loop spans 17 amino acids. From germline, CDR1 is SQVTM and CDR2 ANQGSEA. The V end was cut by 0 bases, the J end by 1 base, with 18 bases between. CDR3 sequence: CSVEDIKRERANTEAFF. CDR3 in DNA: TGCAGCGTTGAAGATATAAAGCGGGAGAGGGCGAACACTGAAGCTTTCTTT.

The chain joins TRBV7-9 to TRBJ2-2; maybe TRBD2 (5 bases). The CDR3 consists of 15 residues. Deletions cut 7 bases from V and 5 bases from J, with 17 bases between. CDR1 SEHNR and CDR2 FQNEAQ come from the germline V gene (reference sequence). CDR3 sequence (DNA): TGTGCCAGCATCCCGACTGCGACGGGGACCGGGGAGCTGTTTTTT. Translation gives CASIPTATGTGELFF.

This chain uses TRBV18 with TRBJ1-1, with 8 bases fitting TRBD1. This CDR3 has 19 residues. V was pared by 3 bases and J by 4 bases, with 19 bases of the junction left unmatched. Germline V gene lookup returns CDR1 KGHSH and CDR2 LQKENI. In DNA form, the CDR3 reads TGTGCCAGCTCACCGACTTCTATTCAAGGACAGGGAGGTGGCACTGAAGCTTTCTTT. This sequence encodes CASSPTSIQGQGGGTEAFF.

The V and J genes are TRBV6-5 and TRBJ1-4; D gene unclear. The CDR3 extends over 13 amino acids. The V gene lost 6 bases and the J gene lost 7 bases, with 12 bases spanning the gap. Germline loops: CDR1 MNHEY, CDR2 SVGAGI. This CDR3 is CASRGWGGEKLFF. DNA of the CDR3: TGTGCCAGCAGGGGGTGGGGAGGTGAAAAACTGTTTTTT.

This clone showed up just once. The chain couples TRBV28 to TRBJ1-1; TRBD1 agrees at 7 bases. This CDR3 has 15 residues. Germline CDR1 reads MDHEN; CDR2 reads SYDVKM. Losses at the gene ends were 6 bases for V and 0 bases for J; bases not matched to a gene: 7. The chain's CDR3 is CASSLTGKLNTEAFF. DNA for the CDR3: TGTGCCAGCAGCCTGACAGGGAAGTTGAACACTGAAGCTTTCTTT.

V is TRBV5-1 and J is TRBJ2-1; D not resolved. Trimming shortened V by 0 bases and J by 3 bases, and 4 bases separated the two germline ends. CDR1 and CDR2 from the germline V gene are SGHRS and YFSETQ. This CDR3 is 13 amino acids long. The CDR3 bases are TGCGCCAGCAGCTTGGGGAGCTACAATGAGCAGTTCTTC. The encoded protein is CASSLGSYNEQFF.

This clone was found a few times. V gene TRBV7-6 combines with J gene TRBJ1-6; TRBD1 aligns across 7 bases. The CDR3 length is 14 residues. J was trimmed by 7 bases and V by 6 bases; bases with no gene match: 6. Germline values: CDR1 SGHVS, CDR2 FNYEAQ. DNA of the CDR3: TGTGCCAGCAGGGGGACAGAGCGGAATTCACCCCTCCACTTT. Its translation: CASRGTERNSPLHF.

The chain recombines TRBV24-1 with TRBJ2-7; TRBD1 matches 7 bases. CDR1 is KGHDR, CDR2 SFDVKD, per germline. The V segment lost 9 bases and the J segment 6 bases; nucleotides outside the gene matches: 7. The CDR3 covers 12 residues. CDR3 nucleotide sequence: TGTGCCACCGGAGACAGGGATGGCGAGCAGTACTTC. Translation: CATGDRDGEQYF.

This chain joins TRBV7-3 and TRBJ2-3, with TRBD2 matching over 8 bases. CDR3 length: 16 amino acids. V lost 6 bases to trimming and J lost 3 bases; unmatched junction nucleotides: 11. Per germline, CDR1 SGHTA and CDR2 FQGTGA. CDR3 nucleotides: TGTGCCAGCAGTGAGACTAGCGCCACAGGAACAGATACGCAGTATTTT. Its translation is CASSETSATGTDTQYF.

The DNA for the CDR3 is TGTGCCAGCAGCTACCGACAGGGGGACGGCTTGTACTATGGCTACACCTTC. Protein product: CASSYRQGDGLYYGYTF. The rearrangement uses TRBV7-8 and TRBJ1-2; 9 bases line up with TRBD1. Germline loops: CDR1 SGHVS, CDR2 FQNEAQ. Trimming took 4 bases from V and 3 from J; bases not matched to a gene: 12. CDR3 size: 17 residues. The whole variable domain, filled in from reference TRBV7-8 and TRBJ1-2, reads GAGVSQSPRYKVAKRGQDVALRCDPISGHVSLFWYQQALGQGPEFLTYFQNEAQLDKSGLPSDRFFAERPEGSVSTLKIQRTQQEDSAVYLCASSYRQGDGLYYGYTFGSGTRLTVV.

J is TRBJ1-2 and V is TRBV7-2, with D unresolved. V lost 8 bases and J lost 8, with 21 bases in between. Germline lookup yields CDR1 SGHTA and CDR2 FQGNSA. This CDR3 has 14 amino acids. Here the CDR3 DNA reads TGTGCCAGCTCAGACCCAGTCGGGTATCGGGGCTACACCTTC. Translation: CASSDPVGYRGYTF.

The count of this clone is one. V usage is TRBV5-8 and J usage is TRBJ1-3, with no clear D. The CDR3 extends over 15 amino acids. Trimming removed 4 bases from V and 2 bases from J, with 13 bases in between. CDR1 SGHTS and CDR2 YDEGEE come from the germline V gene. The CDR3 coding sequence is TGTGCCAGCAGCAAGAGGGAAGGACCTGGAAACACCATATATTTT. Translating gives CASSKREGPGNTIYF.

V is TRBV4-2 and J is TRBJ1-1, with D uncertain. The CDR3 totals 14 residues. V was pared by 0 bases and J by 1 base, with 6 bases between. Germline loops: CDR1 LGHNA, CDR2 YNFKEQ. CDR3: CASSQDAGNTEAFF. CDR3 DNA sequence: TGTGCCAGCAGCCAAGACGCGGGGAACACTGAAGCTTTCTTT.

J is TRBJ1-2 and V is TRBV30, with D uncertain. Germline V CDR1 and CDR2: GTSNPN, SVGIG (reference sequence). The CDR3 has 13 residues. Deletions cut 0 bases from V and 6 bases from J, with 11 bases between. The CDR3 loop reads CAWSVSLSDGYTF. In nucleotides, the CDR3 is TGTGCCTGGAGTGTATCCCTATCCGATGGCTACACCTTC. The variable domain in full, with the rest retrieved from reference TRBV30 and TRBJ1-2, is SQTIHQWPATLVQPVGSPLSLECTVEGTSNPNLYWYRQAAGRGLQLLFYSVGIGQISSEVPQNLSASRPQDRQFILSSKKLLLSDSGFYLCAWSVSLSDGYTFGSGTRLTVV.